This entry lists 30 T cell receptor beta chains sequenced from one sample in a study of beta chain features in type 1 diabetes. Expressed TCRB transcripts were sequenced because the isolated RNA had all been reverse transcribed beforehand. TCRdb's copy holds only in-frame clones and misses some; the assay was immunoSEQ multiplex PCR. Of 60,000 or so clones listed, roughly 60% are singletons. The source material was Tregs from blood. The receptors stem from a woman aged 18-29 years in good health.

This clone was counted between two and nine times. V and J are TRBV5-1 and TRBJ2-5; 11 nucleotides agree with TRBD2. With V trimmed by 0 bases and J by 3 bases, 4 bases remained unmatched. Germline loops: CDR1 SGHRS, CDR2 YFSETQ. The length of the CDR3 is 16 residues. The CDR3 nucleotides are TGCGCCAGCAGCTTGGCCGTGACTAGCGGGGAAGAGACCCAGTACTTC. Its protein is CASSLAVTSGEETQYF.

The V and J genes are TRBV6-6 and TRBJ1-1; D call uncertain. Trimming cost V 6 bases and J 8 bases, with 10 bases left between them. The CDR3 is 11 amino acids. The germline CDR1 and CDR2 sequences are MNHNY and SVGAGI (reference sequence). The CDR3 is CASRLAGEAFF. The CDR3 nucleotides are TGTGCCAGCAGGTTAGCCGGCGAAGCTTTCTTT.

The chain employs TRBV4-1 and TRBJ2-7, with no clear D. The germline V and J ends were trimmed by 1 base and 0 bases, with 7 bases remaining between them. Germline loops: CDR1 MGHRA, CDR2 YSYEKL. The CDR3 is 14 residues long. CDR3 residues: CASSQVSYSYEQYF. The CDR3 bases are TGCGCCAGCAGCCAAGTTTCCTACTCCTACGAGCAGTACTTC.

A few counts support this clone. V and J are TRBV4-1 and TRBJ1-6; no definite D call. The germline V gene has CDR1 MGHRA and CDR2 YSYEKL. CDR3 length: 17 amino acids. V dropped 2 bases and J dropped 5 bases, with 16 bases sitting between them. The CDR3 coding sequence is TGCGCCAGCAGCCAAAAGGTCGGGAAAAGTGATAATTCACCCCTCCACTTT. This sequence encodes CASSQKVGKSDNSPLHF.

By share of the sample, this clone is medium-sized. The chain is built from TRBV6-6 and TRBJ1-1, with TRBD1 identical over 9 bases. The length of the CDR3 is 12 residues. Trimming cost V 5 bases and J 10 bases; bases outside gene matches: 5. Germline V gene data show CDR1 as MNHNY and CDR2 as SVGAGI (reference sequence). The chain's CDR3 is CASSLQGARAFF. The DNA of the CDR3 is TGTGCCAGCAGTCTACAGGGGGCGAGAGCTTTCTTT.

This clone appeared a few times. The CDR3 coding sequence is TGCGCCAGCAGCGTGGACAGGGGGGAGCAGTACTTC. Amino acids: CASSVDRGEQYF. The chain is built from TRBV5-1 and TRBJ2-7; 10 positions agree with TRBD1. CDR3 length: 12 amino acids. The junction had 2 bases not matched to a gene; V was cut back by 4 bases and J by 7 bases. Germline assignment: CDR1 SGHRS and CDR2 YFSETQ.

V and J are TRBV11-2 and TRBJ1-1; TRBD1 might be the D (5 bases). Germline assignment: CDR1 SGHAT and CDR2 FQNNGV. V was pared by 3 bases and J by 2 bases, with 7 bases between. The CDR3 consists of 13 residues. The CDR3 DNA sequence: TGTGCCAGCAGCTTCCAGGGCAACACTGAAGCTTTCTTT. Its translation is CASSFQGNTEAFF.

The rearrangement links TRBV5-1 to TRBJ2-1, with TRBD1 identical over 7 bases. J was trimmed by 6 bases and V by 0 bases; bases with no gene match: 6. The CDR3 runs to 15 residues. Germline CDR1 reads SGHRS; CDR2 reads YFSETQ. The CDR3 sequence: CASSLVGTALNEQFF. The CDR3 region has the DNA TGCGCCAGCAGCTTGGTGGGGACAGCGCTCAATGAGCAGTTCTTC.

This chain joins TRBV6-5 and TRBJ2-2; a possible D gene is TRBD2 (6 bases). Germline loops: CDR1 MNHEY, CDR2 SVGAGI. The germline V and J ends were trimmed by 3 bases and 9 bases, with 17 bases remaining between them. The CDR3 length is 15 residues. The CDR3 nucleotides are TGTGCCAGCAGTTATTCGGGAGTCGGGGCACGGGAGCTGTTTTTT. This encodes CASSYSGVGARELFF.

This clone was seen a few times. The chain uses TRBV5-4 and TRBJ2-7, with TRBD1 identical over 8 bases. V gave up 4 bases and J gave up 0 bases; unmatched junction bases: 3. The CDR3 is 14 amino acids. The V gene's germline CDR1 is SGHNT and CDR2 YYREEE (reference sequence). The CDR3 protein is CASSPQGGSYEQYF. DNA for the CDR3: TGTGCCAGCAGCCCACAGGGGGGCTCCTACGAGCAGTACTTC.

The gene calls are TRBV15 and TRBJ2-3, with D possibly TRBD1 on 7 matching bases. Trimming stripped 4 bases from V and 7 bases from J, with 18 bases between. Per the germline V gene, CDR1 is LNHNV and CDR2 is YYDKDF (reference sequence). This CDR3 is built from 15 residues. Here the CDR3 reads CATSMPGRGRNTQYF. The CDR3 DNA follows: TGTGCCACCAGCATGCCTGGCAGGGGGAGGAATACGCAGTATTTT.

CDR3 in amino acids: CASSPGGSTDTQYF. In DNA form, the CDR3 reads TGTGCCAGCAGCCCTGGCGGGAGCACAGATACGCAGTATTTT. V and J are TRBV11-2 and TRBJ2-3, with a tentative D call TRBD2 (5 bases). CDR1 is SGHAT and CDR2 is FQNNGV in the germline V gene. The V end lost 5 bases, the J end lost 0 bases, and 9 bases lay between the germline ends. The CDR3 loop spans 14 amino acids.

The chain joins TRBV5-1 to TRBJ2-1; TRBD2 aligns across 7 bases. J gave up 4 bases and V 0 bases, and 4 bases lay outside the gene matches. The CDR3 has 15 amino acids. The germline CDR1 and CDR2 sequences are SGHRS and YFSETQ. CDR3 sequence: CASSLGLAVYNEQFF. CDR3 coding DNA: TGCGCCAGCAGCTTGGGGCTAGCGGTTTACAATGAGCAGTTCTTC.

The rearrangement links TRBV30 to TRBJ1-2, with TRBD1 as a possible D gene (5 bases). The germline gives CDR1 GTSNPN, CDR2 SVGIG (reference sequence). The CDR3 is made up of 11 amino acids. V was trimmed by 2 bases and J by 8 bases, leaving 9 bases between them. CDR3 region: CAWSTGYGYTF. DNA of the CDR3: TGTGCCTGGAGTACAGGATACGGCTACACCTTC. The entire variable domain, with the rest obtained from reference TRBV30 and TRBJ1-2, is as follows: SQTIHQWPATLVQPVGSPLSLECTVEGTSNPNLYWYRQAAGRGLQLLFYSVGIGQISSEVPQNLSASRPQDRQFILSSKKLLLSDSGFYLCAWSTGYGYTFGSGTRLTVV.

This clone appeared once. The rearrangement uses TRBV6-6 and TRBJ1-5; D call uncertain. Germline CDR1 and CDR2: MNHNY and SVGAGI (reference sequence). The CDR3 covers 13 residues. Trimming stripped 6 bases from V and 7 bases from J, with 13 bases between. In DNA form, the CDR3 reads TGTGCCAGCAGATCAATCGACAAACAGCCCCAGCATTTT. Encoded protein: CASRSIDKQPQHF.

This chain uses TRBV19 with TRBJ2-1, with D tentatively TRBD2 (5 bases). The CDR3 runs 15 residues. Germline CDR1 is LNHDA and CDR2 is SQIVND (reference sequence). The ends were cut back, 1 base at V and 0 bases at J, with 7 bases in the middle. The CDR3 DNA reads TGTGCCAGTAGTATAGCGGGAAGCTCCTACAATGAGCAGTTCTTC. Protein sequence: CASSIAGSSYNEQFF. The whole variable domain, filled in from reference TRBV19 and TRBJ2-1, reads DGGITQSPKYLFRKEGQNVTLSCEQNLNHDAMYWYRQDPGQGLRLIYYSQIVNDFQKGDIAEGYSVSREKKESFPLTVTSAQKNPTAFYLCASSIAGSSYNEQFFGPGTRLTVL.

The V call is TRBV30, the J call TRBJ1-2; possibly TRBD1 for D (5 bases). CDR3 size: 12 residues. Trimming pared 7 bases from V and 4 bases from J, leaving 13 bases between. Germline V CDR1 and CDR2: GTSNPN, SVGIG (reference sequence). This CDR3 reads CASRRVGYGYTF. The DNA of the CDR3 is TGTGCCTCCCGCAGGGTTGGCTATGGCTACACCTTC.

The rearrangement links TRBV6-5 to TRBJ2-5, with 10 bases matching TRBD2. Losses at the gene ends were 4 bases for V and 5 bases for J; bases not matched to a gene: 10. There are 16 residues in the CDR3. Germline V gene sequence: CDR1 MNHEY, CDR2 SVGAGI. This CDR3 is CASSFGLAVTGETQYF. Here the CDR3 DNA reads TGTGCCAGCAGTTTTGGACTAGCGGTAACCGGGGAGACCCAGTACTTC.

The V gene is TRBV9, the J gene TRBJ2-2; 7 bases match TRBD2. V lost 1 base and J lost 3; bases outside the gene matches: 3. CDR1 is SGDLS and CDR2 is YYNGEE in the germline V gene. The CDR3 totals 15 residues. CDR3 in DNA: TGTGCCAGCAGCGTACGGGCGGGGGACACCGGGGAGCTGTTTTTT. It yields the protein CASSVRAGDTGELFF.

This clone showed up just once. V usage is TRBV7-3 and J usage is TRBJ2-5; 9 bases match TRBD2. Losses at the gene ends were 7 bases for V and 5 bases for J; bases not matched to a gene: 8. Germline CDR1 reads SGHTA; CDR2 reads FQGTGA. The CDR3 totals 14 residues. The CDR3 nucleotides are TGTGCCAGCAAGGAGCGGGAGGTAGGGGAGACCCAGTACTTC. Translated, it gives CASKEREVGETQYF.

The chain carries TRBV7-9 and TRBJ2-7; maybe TRBD2 (5 bases). CDR1 is SEHNR and CDR2 is FQNEAQ in the germline V gene (reference sequence). This CDR3 has 11 residues. V shed 9 bases and J shed 6 bases, with 12 bases lying between them. Here the CDR3 reads CASSESSEQYF. CDR3 in DNA: TGTGCCAGTAGCGAGTCGAGCGAGCAGTACTTC.

V is TRBV7-8 and J is TRBJ2-7; TRBD1 matches 12 bases. The CDR3 length is 17 residues. Germline CDR1 is SGHVS and CDR2 is FQNEAQ. V was clipped by 0 bases and J by 6 bases; unmatched bases: 9. This CDR3 reads CASSLAPGQGAQGEQYF. DNA of the CDR3: TGTGCCAGCAGCTTAGCCCCGGGACAGGGGGCGCAAGGCGAGCAGTACTTC.

This clone has a handful of counts. The CDR3 loop is CASSLRQDPRSDTQYF. In DNA form, the CDR3 reads TGTGCCAGCAGCTTAAGACAGGATCCGAGGTCAGATACGCAGTATTTT. This chain uses TRBV11-2 with TRBJ2-3, with D perhaps matching TRBD1 (6 bases). Germline values: CDR1 SGHAT, CDR2 FQNNGV. The length of the CDR3 is 16 residues. V lost 2 bases and J 4 bases, leaving 16 bases between the germline ends.

The chain is built from TRBV5-4 and TRBJ2-5; 7 bases are shared with TRBD2. The CDR3 is 14 amino acids. The V and J ends lost 3 bases and 2 bases, in that order; junction bases with no gene match: 4. Germline loops: CDR1 SGHNT, CDR2 YYREEE (reference sequence). The CDR3 is CASSSPSGQETQYF. The CDR3 DNA sequence: TGTGCCAGCAGCTCTCCTAGCGGACAAGAGACCCAGTACTTC.

As regards this clone: Other DNA sequences within the sample encode an identical CDR3. The chain combines TRBV30 with TRBJ1-1, with D uncertain. Germline V CDR1 and CDR2: GTSNPN, SVGIG (reference sequence). The CDR3 extends over 13 amino acids. V gave up 0 bases and J gave up 0 bases, with 5 bases separating them. This CDR3 reads CAWSVRMNTEAFF. The CDR3 DNA is TGTGCCTGGAGTGTCAGGATGAACACTGAAGCTTTCTTT. Full variable domain (missing parts from reference TRBV30 and TRBJ1-1): SQTIHQWPATLVQPVGSPLSLECTVEGTSNPNLYWYRQAAGRGLQLLFYSVGIGQISSEVPQNLSASRPQDRQFILSSKKLLLSDSGFYLCAWSVRMNTEAFFGQGTRLTVV.

This clone was found a few times. The V and J genes are TRBV7-2 and TRBJ2-1, with TRBD2 matching over 7 bases. This CDR3 is 14 amino acids long. Germline CDR1 is SGHTA and CDR2 is FQGNSA. The V segment lost 8 bases and the J segment 1 base; nucleotides outside the gene matches: 5. Here the CDR3 reads CASGREISYNEQFF. The CDR3 DNA reads TGTGCCAGCGGGCGGGAGATATCCTACAATGAGCAGTTCTTC.

This chain joins TRBV6-5 and TRBJ1-1, with D possibly TRBD1 on 5 matching bases. Per germline, CDR1 MNHEY and CDR2 SVGAGI. The V gene lost 6 bases and the J gene lost 2 bases, with 13 bases spanning the gap. This CDR3 region has 14 residues. This CDR3 is CASSRQSTNTEAFF. CDR3 coding DNA: TGTGCCAGCAGCAGACAGTCAACTAACACTGAAGCTTTCTTT.

The chain combines TRBV5-1 with TRBJ1-6, with D possibly being TRBD1 (6 bases). V was pared by 3 bases and J by 7 bases, with 14 bases between. The CDR3 is 15 amino acids. Per the germline V gene, CDR1 is SGHRS and CDR2 is YFSETQ. The DNA of the CDR3 is TGCGCCAGCAGCTCAGCAGGGGTTTGGAATTCACCCCTCCACTTT. It translates to CASSSAGVWNSPLHF.

This clone appeared a few times. The CDR3 is CASSPGRASGNTIYF. The CDR3 DNA is TGTGCCAGCAGCCCTGGGAGGGCCTCTGGAAACACCATATATTTT. J is TRBJ1-3 and V is TRBV7-9; D unresolved. V was trimmed by 5 bases and J by 0 bases, leaving 11 bases between them. The CDR3 length is 15 residues. Germline CDR1 and CDR2: SEHNR and FQNEAQ (reference sequence).

The chain links TRBV7-9 to TRBJ2-5, with 11 bases aligning to TRBD2. Losses at the gene ends were 5 bases for V and 5 bases for J; bases not matched to a gene: 10. CDR1 and CDR2 (germline): SEHNR, FQNEAQ (reference sequence). CDR3 length: 16 amino acids. CDR3 sequence (DNA): TGTGCCAGCAGCCTGGGGACTAGCGGTGGGGAGGAGACCCAGTACTTC. It translates to CASSLGTSGGEETQYF.